This T cell receptor beta chain was found in a study of beta chain features in type 1 diabetes. Regarding the study as a whole: Researchers caution that PCR might favor shorter templates, equally among patients and controls. Moderate but significant shortening of TCRB CDR3s was recorded in all four CD4+ subsets from Type 1 diabetes patients.

On average, the one heparinised blood draw given by each donor was around 110 mL. With respect to this clone: Its matching antigen is unknown.

The CDR3 loop spans 15 amino acids. The J segment lost 6 bases and the V segment lost 3 bases, leaving 4 bases of the junction unmatched. Germline lookup yields CDR1 SNHLY and CDR2 FYNNEI. Investigators reverse transcribed all isolated RNA, so they sequenced expressed TCRB transcripts. This table comes from immunoSEQ multiplex PCR, and its TCRdb copy is limited to in-frame clones, with some not included. The data hold 50,000 or so clones, with under 45% observed a single time. What was sequenced was Tregs from blood. The rearrangement joins TRBV2 to TRBJ2-3; 12 bases are a match to TRBD2. This TCR derives from a man aged 25 to 40 with type 1 diabetes. The CDR3 protein is CASSDLAGGGDTQYF. The CDR3 DNA follows: TGTGCCAGCAGTGATCTAGCGGGAGGGGGGGATACGCAGTATTTT.